This paragraph reports one T cell receptor (beta chain). The antigen is unknown. These data belong to a study of T cell responses to AZD1222 COVID-19 vaccine. Study-wide results and limits: Spike-specific TCR breadth and depth grew following two AZD1222 doses.

Sequencing was performed with immunoSEQ multiplex PCR; in TCRdb, only in-frame clones are kept and a portion is missing. The table lists tens of thousands of clones, over 60% of them singletons, with around 50% in the top ten. The CDR3 runs to 13 residues. V gave up 2 bases and J gave up 8 bases; unmatched junction bases: 2. Per germline, CDR1 MNHEY and CDR2 SMNVEV (reference sequence). The clonotype comes from an adult who received the AZD1222 COVID-19 vaccine. This chain connects TRBV27 to TRBJ2-1, with TRBD1 matching over 8 bases. The input for sequencing was peripheral blood, taken 28 days after the second AZD1222 dose. In nucleotides, the CDR3 is TGTGCCAGCAGTTTAACAGGGGGGCATGAGCAGTTCTTC. Translating it yields CASSLTGGHEQFF.